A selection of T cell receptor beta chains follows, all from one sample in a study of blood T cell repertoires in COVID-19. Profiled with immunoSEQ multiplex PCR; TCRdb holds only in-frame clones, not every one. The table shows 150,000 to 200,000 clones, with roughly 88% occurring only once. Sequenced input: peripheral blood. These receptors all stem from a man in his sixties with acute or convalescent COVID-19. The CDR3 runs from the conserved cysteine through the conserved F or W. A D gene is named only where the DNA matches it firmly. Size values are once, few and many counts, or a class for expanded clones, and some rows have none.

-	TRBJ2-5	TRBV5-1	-	TGCGCCAGCAGCTCACAGGGTAGAGAGACCCAGTACTTC	CASSSQGRETQYF
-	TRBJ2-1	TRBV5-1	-	TGCGCCAGCAGCTTGCGGGGTGCTAGCTGGAATGAGCAGTTCTTC	CASSLRGASWNEQFF
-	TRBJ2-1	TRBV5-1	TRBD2	TGCGCCAGCAGCTCGGGACTAGCGGGAGTGGATGAGCAGTTCTTC	CASSSGLAGVDEQFF
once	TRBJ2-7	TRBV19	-	TGTGCCAGTGGCTCCGGCGGGCCAAGGGGGTCCTACGAGCAGTACTTC	CASGSGGPRGSYEQYF
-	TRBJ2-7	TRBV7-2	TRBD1	TGTGCCAGCAGCACGGGACAGGCTTGGGGATACGAGCAGTACTTC	CASSTGQAWGYEQYF
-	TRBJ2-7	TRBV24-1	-	TGTGCCACCAGTGATCGAGGGCGGGAGCAGTACTTC	CATSDRGREQYF
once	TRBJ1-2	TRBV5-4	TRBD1	TGTGCCAGCAGACTTACAGGGGCGGTCTATGGCTACACCTTC	CASRLTGAVYGYTF
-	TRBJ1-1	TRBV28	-	TGTGCCAGCAGTTCCCCGACAGGCCTGAACACTGAAGCTTTCTTT	CASSSPTGLNTEAFF
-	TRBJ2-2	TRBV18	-	TGTGCCAGCTCACCGAACAGGGAAACCGGGGAGCTGTTTTTT	CASSPNRETGELFF
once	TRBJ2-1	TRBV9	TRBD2	TGTGCCAGCAGCGTAGCGGGAGGGTCCTACAATGAGCAGTTCTTC	CASSVAGGSYNEQFF
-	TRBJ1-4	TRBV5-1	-	TGCGCCAGCAGCTTGGGGCCCACGTCCGGGGAAAAACTGTTTTTT	CASSLGPTSGEKLFF
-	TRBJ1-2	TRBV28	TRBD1	TGTGCCAGCAAAGTTCGGGCAGGGGGCTTCTTCTATGGCTACACCTTC	CASKVRAGGFFYGYTF
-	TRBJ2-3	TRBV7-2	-	TGTGCCAGCAGCTTAACTGCGTCGTTCTCCCGCACAGATACGCAGTATTTT	CASSLTASFSRTDTQYF
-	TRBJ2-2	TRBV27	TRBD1	TGTGCCAGCCACAAAGATACAGGGGATCGGGGCACCGGGGAGCTGTTTTTT	CASHKDTGDRGTGELFF
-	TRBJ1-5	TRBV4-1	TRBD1	TGCGCCAGCAGCCACCCGGACAGGGACAATCAGCCCCAGCATTTT	CASSHPDRDNQPQHF
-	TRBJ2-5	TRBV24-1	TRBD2	TGTGCCACCAGTGATTTCGCGGGAGGGCCGGAGACCCAGTACTTC	CATSDFAGGPETQYF
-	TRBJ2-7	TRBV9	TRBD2	TGTGCCAGCAGCGTCCCCGGGACTAGCGGGACCGAGCAGTACTTC	CASSVPGTSGTEQYF
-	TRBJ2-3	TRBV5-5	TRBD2	TGTGCCAGCAGCTTGGCTAGCGGGAGCCCCGAGGCGCAGTATTTT	CASSLASGSPEAQYF
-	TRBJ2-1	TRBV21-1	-	TGTGCCAGCGGGAGGCCCTATAATGAGCAGTTCTTC	CASGRPYNEQFF
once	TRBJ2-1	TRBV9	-	TGTGCCAGCAGCCGACTGAGTGACAATGAGCAGTTCTTC	CASSRLSDNEQFF
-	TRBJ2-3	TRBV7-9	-	TGTGCCAGCAGCCCACGAGGACTAACCTTAAGCACAGATACGCAGTATTTT	CASSPRGLTLSTDTQYF
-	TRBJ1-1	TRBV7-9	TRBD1	TGTGCCAGCAGCTCTCGGACAGGGCTTAGTAGGACTGAAGCTTTCTTT	CASSSRTGLSRTEAFF
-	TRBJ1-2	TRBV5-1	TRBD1	TGCGCCAGCAGCTTGGGGGAAGGGGGCCATGGCTACACCTTC	CASSLGEGGHGYTF
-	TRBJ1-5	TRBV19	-	TGTGCCAGTACCACTCGGGGCGGGGGCAATCAGCCCCAGCATTTT	CASTTRGGGNQPQHF
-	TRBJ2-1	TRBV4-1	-	TGCGCCAGCAGCCAAGGAGCGGACTCCCCCTACAATGAGCAGTTCTTC	CASSQGADSPYNEQFF
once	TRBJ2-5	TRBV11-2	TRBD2	TGTGCCAGCAGGCGGGCGACTAGCGGTCAAGAGACCCAGTACTTC	CASRRATSGQETQYF
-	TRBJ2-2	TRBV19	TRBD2	TGTGCCAGTCACCGCGGGAGTGGATTTCGAACCGGGGAGCTGTTTTTT	CASHRGSGFRTGELFF
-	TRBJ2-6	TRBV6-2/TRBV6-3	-	TGTGCCAGCAGCCGCGGGTCTGGGGCCAACGTCCTGACTTTC	CASSRGSGANVLTF
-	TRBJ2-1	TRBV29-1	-	TGCAGCTCATACAGGTCAAATGAGCAGTTCTTC	CSSYRSNEQFF
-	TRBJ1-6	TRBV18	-	TGTGCCAGCTCACCACGGGACGGGACAAATTCACCCCTCCACTTT	CASSPRDGTNSPLHF
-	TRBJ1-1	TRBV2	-	TGTGCCAGCAGGCGGTTGAACACTGAAGCTTTCTTT	CASRRLNTEAFF
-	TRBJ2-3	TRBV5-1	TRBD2	TGCGCCAGCAGCCTAGGGACTAGCGGCACAGATACGCAGTATTTT	CASSLGTSGTDTQYF
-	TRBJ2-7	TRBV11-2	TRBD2	TGTGCCAGCAGCTTAGGCGGGAGGTCGTACTTC	CASSLGGRSYF
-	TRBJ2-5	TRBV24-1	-	TGTGCCACCAGTGATTTGTCGGGGAAGACCCAGTACTTC	CATSDLSGKTQYF
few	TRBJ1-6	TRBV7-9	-	TGTGCCAGCAGCCGGGAGGGGGATAGTTCACCCCTCCACTTT	CASSREGDSSPLHF
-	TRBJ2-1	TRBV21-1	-	TGTGCCAGCAGCAAAGTGGGGACAGGGAAAAACAATGAGCAGTTCTTC	CASSKVGTGKNNEQFF
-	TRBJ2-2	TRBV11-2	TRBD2	TGTGTCAGCACTTCGAGACTAGCGGGTAGCGGGGAGCTGTTTTTT	CVSTSRLAGSGELFF
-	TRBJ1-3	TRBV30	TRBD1	TGTGCCTGGAGTCCGGGACAGCGAAACACCATATATTTT	CAWSPGQRNTIYF
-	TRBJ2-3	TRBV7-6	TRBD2	TGTGCCAGCAGCTTAGGAGTAGCGGGGCCCACAGATACGCAGTATTTT	CASSLGVAGPTDTQYF
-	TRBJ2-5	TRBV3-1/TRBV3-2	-	TGTGCCAGCAGCCAAGCAGGGAATCCCGAGACCCAGTACTTC	CASSQAGNPETQYF
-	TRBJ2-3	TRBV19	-	TGTGCCAGTAGTCCGTCCTCCACAGATACGCAGTATTTT	CASSPSSTDTQYF
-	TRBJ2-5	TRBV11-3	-	TGTGCCAGCAGCTTAGGTTCTTCGTCGGAGACCCAGTACTTC	CASSLGSSSETQYF
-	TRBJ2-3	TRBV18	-	TGTGCCAGCTCACCACCTGGCGGAGGAGATACGCAGTATTTT	CASSPPGGGDTQYF
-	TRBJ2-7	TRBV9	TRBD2	TGTGCCAGCAGCGCGACCGGGACTAGCTACGAGCAGTACTTC	CASSATGTSYEQYF
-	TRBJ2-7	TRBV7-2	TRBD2	TGTGCCAGCAGCTTAGGGGTCGGGAGGACCTCCTACGAGCAGTACTTC	CASSLGVGRTSYEQYF
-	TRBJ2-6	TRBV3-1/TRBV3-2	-	TGTGCCAGCAGCCAAGGAGGAGGCTCTGGGGCCAACGTCCTGACTTTC	CASSQGGGSGANVLTF
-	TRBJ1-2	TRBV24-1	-	TGTGCCACCAGTGATTCCAGGGGTTCGCCGGGTGGCTACACCTTC	CATSDSRGSPGGYTF